These 23 T cell receptor beta chains came from one sample sequenced in a study of PD-1 blockade in classical Hodgkin lymphoma. Time point specified: cycle 4 day 1 (C4D1), after 5 to 7 weeks of nivolumab. There was relapse after autologous stem cell transplantation in every patient, and there was variation in brentuximab vedotin exposure. The protocol was immunoSEQ multiplex PCR, while the TCRdb copy is restricted to in-frame clones and leaves out a portion. Among about 50,000 clones, approximately 76% were seen once, and the ten largest hold approximately 12%. The sample consisted of peripheral blood mononuclear cells (PBMCs), taken before the fourth cycle of nivolumab. These receptors were collected from a human donor with classical Hodgkin lymphoma.

The genes are TRBV6-1 and TRBJ2-5, with D perhaps TRBD2 (7 bases). The germline CDR1 and CDR2 sequences are MNHNS and SASEGT. Trimming shortened V by 5 bases and J by 0 bases, and 10 bases separated the two germline ends. This CDR3 comprises 14 residues. In DNA, the CDR3 is TGTGCCAGCAGTAGGGGGGGGAACCAAGAGACCCAGTACTTC. Protein product: CASSRGGNQETQYF.

The chain combines TRBV4-1 with TRBJ2-5; 9 positions match TRBD1. With the DNA end fitting TRBJ2-7 better, the J assignment may be wrong. The CDR3 is 17 amino acids. Germline CDR1 is MGHRA and CDR2 is YSYEKL. The CDR3 region has the DNA TGCGCCAGCAGCCAAGAACCTACCGGGACAGGGACGTACGAGCAGTACTTC. This gives the protein CASSQEPTGTGTYEQYF.

In this sample, this clone turned up many times. The chain recombines TRBV27 with TRBJ1-1; no firm D call. V was trimmed by 3 bases and J by 0 bases, leaving 8 bases between them. The CDR3 runs to 14 residues. Germline V CDR1 and CDR2: MNHEY, SMNVEV (reference sequence). In nucleotides, the CDR3 is TGTGCCAGCAGTTTGAGTAGGATGAACACTGAAGCTTTCTTT. It yields the protein CASSLSRMNTEAFF.

This clone was observed a handful of times. The chain is built from TRBV6-5 and TRBJ1-2; 7 positions match TRBD1. The CDR3 is 15 amino acids. Germline loops: CDR1 MNHEY, CDR2 SVGAGI. J lost 3 bases, V lost 2 bases, and 6 bases had no gene match. The CDR3 DNA reads as TGTGCCAGCAGTTACCGGCAGGGGGGTTACTATGGCTACACCTTC. Amino acid sequence: CASSYRQGGYYGYTF.

In its sample, this clone was seen a few times. The chain carries TRBV19 and TRBJ1-5; 7 positions agree with TRBD1. The trim removed 9 bases at V and 0 bases at J, leaving 8 bases unmatched. The CDR3 consists of 15 residues. Per germline, CDR1 LNHDA and CDR2 SQIVND (reference sequence). CDR3 loop: CASTQGQHSNQPQHF. The DNA of the CDR3 is TGTGCCAGCACACAGGGACAGCATAGCAATCAGCCCCAGCATTTT.

The rearrangement links TRBV4-3 to TRBJ1-4; D is unclear. The CDR3 covers 16 residues. Germline assignment: CDR1 LGHNA and CDR2 YSLEER. Trimming cost V 0 bases and J 5 bases, with 13 bases left between them. CDR3 sequence reads: CASSQEPYLTNEKLFF. CDR3 sequence (DNA): TGCGCCAGCAGCCAAGAACCCTACTTAACGAATGAAAAACTGTTTTTT.

This clone was seen repeatedly, ten times or more. This chain links TRBV12-2 with TRBJ2-7. TRBV12-2 is reported as a pseudogene. This CDR3 comprises 15 residues. The CDR3 protein is CASRLLVRGVYEQYF. CDR3 in DNA: TGTGCAAGTCGCTTATTAGTACGAGGGGTCTACGAGCAGTACTTC.

This chain joins TRBV9 and TRBJ2-3; D possibly corresponds to TRBD2 (5 bases). Per germline, CDR1 SGDLS and CDR2 YYNGEE. The CDR3 covers 14 residues. Trimming left V 2 bases short and J 4 bases short, with 11 bases between. DNA for the CDR3: TGTGCCAGCAGCGTTACTAGTTTGGCAGATACGCAGTATTTT. The encoded protein is CASSVTSLADTQYF.

This rearrangement joins TRBV6-5 to TRBJ1-6; D unclear. With 2 bases removed from V and 4 bases from J, the gap between germline ends came to 9 bases. CDR1 is MNHEY, CDR2 SVGAGI, per germline. This CDR3 contains 15 residues. The chain's CDR3 is CASSYTGPYNSPLHF. CDR3 sequence (DNA): TGTGCCAGCAGTTACACTGGACCATATAATTCACCCCTCCACTTT.

The rearrangement uses TRBV6-5 and TRBJ2-7, with D perhaps TRBD2 (5 bases). With 5 bases removed from V and 5 bases from J, the gap between germline ends came to 19 bases. The germline V gene encodes CDR1 MNHEY and CDR2 SVGAGI. This CDR3 contains 15 residues. The CDR3 DNA reads TGTGCCAGCAGTCTAGAACGGGGTCCACTAAACGAGCAGTACTTC. Residues: CASSLERGPLNEQYF.

This chain links TRBV4-1 with TRBJ1-3; D ambiguous. V was pared by 1 base and J by 0 bases, with 7 bases between. The CDR3 contains 15 residues. CDR1 is MGHRA, CDR2 YSYEKL, per germline. In nucleotides, the CDR3 is TGCGCCAGCAGCCAAGGAGGGAGCTCTGGAAACACCATATATTTT. This encodes CASSQGGSSGNTIYF.

The chain is built from TRBV11-2 and TRBJ2-7, with D uncertain. Germline V lookup: CDR1 SGHAT, CDR2 FQNNGV. The germline V and J ends were trimmed by 0 bases and 2 bases, with 20 bases remaining between them. This CDR3 is built from 18 residues. The CDR3 nucleotides read TGTGCCAGCAGCTTAGATTACCCGACAAGGGTTTGGGCCTACGAGCAGTACTTC. Translated: CASSLDYPTRVWAYEQYF.

This rearrangement joins TRBV19 to TRBJ1-5; tentatively, D is TRBD1 (5 bases). This CDR3 comprises 14 residues. V lost 5 bases to trimming and J lost 3 bases, with 11 bases between them. Germline CDR1 LNHDA, CDR2 SQIVND (reference sequence). The CDR3 protein is CASSLRQPNQPQHF. The CDR3 DNA reads as TGTGCCAGTAGTTTGAGACAGCCCAATCAGCCCCAGCATTTT.

This chain uses TRBV25-1 with TRBJ2-3; D uncertain. Between the trimmed V and J ends, which lost 2 bases and 1 base, there was a span of 4 bases. CDR3 length: 13 residues. Germline loops: CDR1 MGHDK, CDR2 SYGVNS. The chain's CDR3 is CASSEGGTDTQYF. The CDR3 DNA sequence: TGTGCCAGCAGTGAAGGAGGCACAGATACGCAGTATTTT.

The chain links TRBV5-1 to TRBJ1-2, with D perhaps TRBD1 (5 bases). The CDR3 contains 14 residues. Germline values: CDR1 SGHRS, CDR2 YFSETQ. V was pared by 0 bases and J by 4 bases, with 10 bases between. This CDR3 reads CASSLDGASYGYTF. The CDR3 bases are TGCGCCAGCAGCTTGGACGGGGCCTCCTATGGCTACACCTTC.

The chain employs TRBV6-5 and TRBJ2-7; D might be TRBD2 (5 bases). Germline V lookup: CDR1 MNHEY, CDR2 SVGAGI. This CDR3 is 15 amino acids long. Trimming cost V 5 bases and J 3 bases, with 17 bases left between them. The CDR3 protein is CASSPPGERYYEQYF. The CDR3 DNA is TGTGCCAGCAGTCCCCCCGGGGAACGATACTACGAGCAGTACTTC.

This sequence joins TRBV6-5 and TRBJ2-1; D assignment may be TRBD1 or TRBD2 (5 bases each). This CDR3 has 14 amino acids. Looked up from germline, CDR1 is MNHEY and CDR2 is SVGAGI. V was pared by 2 bases and J by 9 bases, with 14 bases between. The CDR3 DNA reads as TGTGCCAGCAGTTACCGAGGGGACGTCACTGAGCAGTTCTTC. Its protein product is CASSYRGDVTEQFF.

V gene TRBV7-2 combines with J gene TRBJ2-3, with TRBD1 as a possible D gene (6 bases). The V gene lost 1 base and the J gene lost 6 bases, with 11 bases spanning the gap. Germline V gene data show CDR1 as SGHTA and CDR2 as FQGNSA. The CDR3 contains 14 residues. CDR3 nucleotide sequence: TGTGCCAGCAGCTTAGACAGGGTTGGGGATACGCAGTATTTT. It translates to CASSLDRVGDTQYF. Looking up the rest from reference TRBV7-2 and TRBJ2-3 gives the full variable domain: GAGVSQSPSNKVTEKGKDVELRCDPISGHTALYWYRQSLGQGLEFLIYFQGNSAPDKSGLPSDRFSAERTGGSVSTLTIQRTQQEDSAVYLCASSLDRVGDTQYFGPGTRLTVL.

The V gene is TRBV7-9, the J gene TRBJ2-1, with 13 nucleotides matching TRBD2. The CDR3 contains 19 residues. Germline-derived CDR1 and CDR2 are SEHNR and FQNEAQ (reference sequence). J was trimmed by 0 bases and V by 6 bases; bases with no gene match: 11. CDR3 in DNA: TGTGCCAGCAGGTATTCCGGGACTAGCGGGATCCCCTCCTACAATGAGCAGTTCTTC. This gives the protein CASRYSGTSGIPSYNEQFF.

V usage is TRBV14 and J usage is TRBJ1-4; no firm D call. V was shortened by 3 bases and J by 8 bases, with 7 bases between the two germline ends. Germline V gene lookup returns CDR1 SGHDN and CDR2 FVKESK. This CDR3 is 12 amino acids long. This CDR3 is CASSHSGEKLFF. In nucleotides, the CDR3 is TGTGCCAGCAGCCACTCAGGAGAAAAACTGTTTTTT.

V gene TRBV27 combines with J gene TRBJ1-5; D call uncertain. The CDR3 is 15 residues long. With 1 base removed from V and 4 bases from J, the gap between germline ends came to 11 bases. The germline V gene has CDR1 MNHEY and CDR2 SMNVEV (reference sequence). This CDR3 reads CASSLFYPGNQPQHF. DNA of the CDR3: TGTGCCAGCAGTTTATTTTACCCGGGGAATCAGCCCCAGCATTTT.

The chain employs TRBV11-3 and TRBJ2-3, with D perhaps TRBD1 (5 bases). The germline gives CDR1 SGHNT, CDR2 YENEEA. The CDR3 is made up of 15 amino acids. V lost 4 bases to trimming and J lost 0 bases, with 11 bases between them. The CDR3 DNA is TGTGCCAGCAGCTCAGGGTACACTAGCACAGATACGCAGTATTTT. Its protein is CASSSGYTSTDTQYF.

This clone was counted a few times. J is TRBJ1-1 and V is TRBV6-5; D is unclear. CDR1 is MNHEY, CDR2 SVGAGI, per germline. The CDR3 totals 15 residues. V shed 2 bases and J shed 0 bases, with 10 bases lying between them. The CDR3 spells CASSYHGAMNTEAFF. In DNA, the CDR3 is TGTGCCAGCAGTTACCATGGAGCGATGAACACTGAAGCTTTCTTT.